Listed here is a single T cell receptor (beta chain). The CDR3 totals 17 residues. Germline CDR1 and CDR2: SGHRS and YFSETQ. J gave up 7 bases and V 2 bases, and 6 bases lay outside the gene matches. This entry comes from a study of control samples from healthy donors and cancer patients. TCRdb's copy holds only in-frame clones and misses some; the assay was immunoSEQ multiplex PCR. Of some 170,000 clones listed, around 94% are singletons. The chain recombines TRBV5-1 with TRBJ2-1, with TRBD2 matching over 16 bases. This TCR was sampled from a man aged 60 to 69 with colorectal cancer. Sequenced material: PBMCs. CDR3 amino acids: CASSFGTSGGAYNEQFF. The DNA for the CDR3 is TGCGCCAGCAGCTTCGGGACTAGCGGGGGGGCGTATAATGAGCAGTTCTTC.